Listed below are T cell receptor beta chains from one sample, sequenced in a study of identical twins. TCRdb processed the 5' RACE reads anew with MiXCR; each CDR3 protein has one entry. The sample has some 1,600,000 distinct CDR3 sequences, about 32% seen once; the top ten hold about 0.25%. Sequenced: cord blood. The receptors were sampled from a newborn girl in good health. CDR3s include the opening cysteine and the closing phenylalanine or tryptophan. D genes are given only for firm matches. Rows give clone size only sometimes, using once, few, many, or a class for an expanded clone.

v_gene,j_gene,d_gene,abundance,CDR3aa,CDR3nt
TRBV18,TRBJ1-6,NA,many,CASSPRQGNSPLHF,TGTGCCAGCAGTCCCCGCCAGGGGAATTCACCCCTCCACTTT
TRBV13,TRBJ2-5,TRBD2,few,CASSYRLAGGRETQYF,TGTGCCAGCAGCTACCGACTAGCGGGGGGGCGAGAGACCCAGTACTTC
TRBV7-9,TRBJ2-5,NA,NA,CASSYSGTPETQYF,TGTGCCAGCAGCTACTCCGGGACTCCCGAGACCCAGTACTTC
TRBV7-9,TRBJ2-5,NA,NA,CAGSLRRQFQETQYF,TGTGCCGGCAGCTTACGGCGACAGTTCCAAGAGACCCAGTACTTC
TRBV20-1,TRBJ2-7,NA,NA,CSARDLRDRSYEQYF,TGCAGTGCTAGAGATCTACGGGATCGCTCCTACGAGCAGTACTTC
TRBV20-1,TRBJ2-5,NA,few,CSAAPSGPGETQYF,TGCAGTGCTGCCCCCTCGGGCCCCGGAGAGACCCAGTACTTC
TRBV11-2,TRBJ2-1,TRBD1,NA,CASSFAGTGRNEQFF,TGTGCCAGCAGCTTCGCGGGGACAGGGCGGAATGAGCAGTTCTTC
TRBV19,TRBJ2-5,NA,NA,CASSIDARVHEQYF,TGTGCCAGTAGTATAGACGCCAGGGTCCATGAGCAGTACTTC
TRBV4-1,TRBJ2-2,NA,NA,CASSRTSINTGELFF,TGCGCCAGCAGCCGGACATCCATTAACACCGGGGAGCTGTTTTTT
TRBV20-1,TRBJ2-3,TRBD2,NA,CSASISGGASTDTQYF,TGCAGTGCTAGTATCAGCGGGGGGGCTAGCACAGATACGCAGTATTTT
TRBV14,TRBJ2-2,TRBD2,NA,CASQTSGTGELFF,TGTGCCAGCCAGACTAGCGGGACCGGGGAGCTGTTTTTT
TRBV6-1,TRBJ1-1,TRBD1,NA,CASSGRGQGTEAFF,TGTGCCAGCAGTGGCAGGGGGCAGGGCACTGAAGCTTTCTTT
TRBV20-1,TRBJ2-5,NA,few,CSATPLQETQYF,TGCAGTGCTACACCCCTCCAAGAGACCCAGTACTTC
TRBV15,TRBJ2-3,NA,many,CATSRSGTDTQYF,TGTGCCACCAGCAGGTCCGGGACAGATACGCAGTATTTT
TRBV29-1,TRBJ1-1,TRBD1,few,CSARGLANVNTEAFF,TGCAGCGCCAGGGGGTTAGCTAATGTGAACACTGAAGCTTTCTTT
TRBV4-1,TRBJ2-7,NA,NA,CASSQDGRETNEQYF,TGCGCCAGCAGCCAAGACGGCAGGGAGACTAACGAGCAGTACTTC
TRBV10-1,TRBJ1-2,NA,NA,CASTHGFGYTF,TGCGCCAGCACACATGGGTTTGGCTACACCTTC
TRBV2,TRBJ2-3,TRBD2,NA,CASSAQREIYTDTQYF,TGTGCCAGCAGTGCCCAGCGGGAGATTTATACAGATACGCAGTATTTT
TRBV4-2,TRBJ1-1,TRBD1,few,CASSHPGTGGTEAFF,TGTGCCAGCAGCCATCCCGGGACAGGGGGCACTGAAGCTTTCTTT
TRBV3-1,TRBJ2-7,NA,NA,CASSRDHLYEQYF,TGTGCCAGCAGCCGGGATCACCTATACGAGCAGTACTTC
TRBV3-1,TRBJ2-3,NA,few,CASSQVYSTDTQYF,TGTGCCAGCAGCCAAGTCTACTCCACAGATACGCAGTATTTT
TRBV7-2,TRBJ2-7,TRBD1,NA,CASSYTGQGAYEQYF,TGTGCCAGCAGCTATACGGGACAGGGGGCCTACGAGCAGTACTTC
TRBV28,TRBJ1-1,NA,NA,CASSYVDDTEAFF,TGTGCCAGCAGCTATGTTGATGACACTGAAGCTTTCTTT
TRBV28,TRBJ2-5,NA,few,CASSFRGQGTTQYF,TGTGCCAGCAGTTTCCGGGGACAAGGCACGACCCAGTACTTC
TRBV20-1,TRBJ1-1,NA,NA,CSARHGGTRNTEAFF,TGCAGTGCTAGACACGGGGGAACAAGGAACACTGAAGCTTTCTTT
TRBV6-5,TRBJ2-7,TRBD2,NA,CASSFGAGNHEQYF,TGTGCCAGCAGCTTTGGAGCGGGAAACCACGAGCAGTACTTC
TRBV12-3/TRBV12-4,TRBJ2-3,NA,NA,CASNSGAPLYGQYF,TGTGCCAGCAATTCGGGGGCCCCCTTATACGGGCAGTATTTT
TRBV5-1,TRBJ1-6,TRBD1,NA,CASSRNRDRTSPLHF,TGCGCCAGCAGCCGCAACCGGGACAGAACTTCACCCCTCCACTTT
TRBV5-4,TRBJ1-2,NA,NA,CASSLSPKGGYGYTF,TGTGCCAGCAGCTTGAGCCCCAAGGGGGGCTATGGCTACACCTTC
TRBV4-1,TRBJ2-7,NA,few,CASSLDPLDSDYEQYF,TGCGCCAGCAGCCTCGACCCCCTAGACAGTGACTACGAGCAGTACTTC
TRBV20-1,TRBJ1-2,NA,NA,CSARTPIPPYGYTF,TGCAGTGCGAGGACTCCGATCCCCCCTTATGGCTACACCTTC
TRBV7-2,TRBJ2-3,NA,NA,CASSLAPLARVTDTQYF,TGTGCCAGCAGCTTAGCGCCGCTAGCGCGGGTCACAGATACGCAGTATTTT
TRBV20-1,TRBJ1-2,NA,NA,CSAPGTDDGYTF,TGCAGTGCTCCCGGGACGGACGATGGCTACACCTTC
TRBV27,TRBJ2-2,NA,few,CASSPRRESGELFF,TGTGCCAGCAGTCCCCGAAGGGAGTCGGGGGAGCTGTTTTTT
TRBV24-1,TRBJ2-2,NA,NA,CATSDRMNTGELFF,TGTGCCACCAGTGACCGCATGAACACCGGGGAGCTGTTTTTT
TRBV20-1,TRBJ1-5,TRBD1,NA,CSASRDRGSQPQHF,TGCAGTGCTAGCAGGGACAGGGGGAGTCAGCCCCAGCATTTT
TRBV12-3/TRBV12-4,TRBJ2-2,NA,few,CASRLAAGELFF,TGTGCCAGCAGATTAGCGGCCGGGGAGCTGTTTTTT
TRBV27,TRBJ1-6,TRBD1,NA,CASSSGTGHYNSPPHF,TGTGCCAGCAGTTCGGGGACAGGCCACTATAATTCACCCCCCCACTTT
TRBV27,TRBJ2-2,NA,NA,CASSQGATPAGELFF,TGTGCCAGCAGTCAAGGGGCCACACCGGCCGGGGAGCTGTTTTTT
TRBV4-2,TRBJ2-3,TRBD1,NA,CASSQKGAVDTQYF,TGTGCCAGCAGCCAGAAGGGGGCTGTAGATACGCAGTATTTT
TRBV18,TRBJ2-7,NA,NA,CASSPRRTAYEQYF,TGTGCCAGCTCACCACGAAGGACGGCCTACGAGCAGTACTTC
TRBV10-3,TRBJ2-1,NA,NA,CAISVGDDEQFF,TGTGCCATAAGTGTGGGGGACGATGAGCAGTTCTTC
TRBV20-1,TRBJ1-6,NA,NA,CSAQWVDNSPLHF,TGCAGTGCTCAATGGGTCGATAATTCACCCCTCCACTTT
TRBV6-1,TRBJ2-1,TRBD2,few,CASRPGTSGRDEQFF,TGTGCCAGCAGACCCGGGACTAGCGGGAGGGATGAGCAGTTCTTC
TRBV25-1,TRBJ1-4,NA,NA,CASSEGGGREKLFF,TGTGCCAGCAGTGAGGGGGGAGGCCGAGAAAAACTGTTTTTT
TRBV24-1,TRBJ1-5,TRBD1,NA,CATSDPTGGKGQPQHF,TGTGCCACCAGTGATCCTACAGGGGGCAAGGGACAGCCCCAGCATTTT
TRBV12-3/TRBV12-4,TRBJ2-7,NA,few,CASSLRALGSYEQYF,TGTGCCAGCAGTTTGAGGGCCCTGGGCTCCTACGAGCAGTACTTC
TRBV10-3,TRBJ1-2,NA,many,CAISAGENYGYTF,TGTGCCATCAGTGCAGGTGAAAACTATGGCTACACCTTC
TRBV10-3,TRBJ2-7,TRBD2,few,CAISTGTSGALSYEQYF,TGTGCCATCAGTACCGGGACTAGCGGAGCCCTCTCCTACGAGCAGTACTTC
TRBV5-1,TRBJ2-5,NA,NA,CASSLSHRGFTKETQYF,TGCGCCAGCAGCTTGTCCCACCGCGGGTTCACTAAAGAGACCCAGTACTTC
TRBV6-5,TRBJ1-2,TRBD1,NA,CASSYSPGGHGYTF,TGTGCCAGCAGTTACTCGCCAGGGGGGCATGGCTACACCTTC
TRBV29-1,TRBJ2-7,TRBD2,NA,CSVQREYEQYF,TGCAGCGTTCAGCGGGAGTACGAGCAGTACTTC
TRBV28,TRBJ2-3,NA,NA,CACSILSGKVTDTQYF,TGTGCCTGCAGTATCCTCAGTGGGAAAGTCACAGATACGCAGTATTTT
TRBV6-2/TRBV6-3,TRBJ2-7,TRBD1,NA,CASSYTLTGDNEQYF,TGTGCCAGCAGTTACACGCTGACAGGGGACAATGAGCAGTACTTC
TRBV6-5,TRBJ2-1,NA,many,CASIRANEQFF,TGTGCCAGCATCCGGGCCAATGAGCAGTTCTTC
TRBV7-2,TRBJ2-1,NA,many,CASSLLNEQFF,TGTGCCAGCAGCTTACTCAATGAGCAGTTCTTC
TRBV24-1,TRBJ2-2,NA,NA,CATGDLSFGELFF,TGTGCCACCGGTGATTTGAGCTTCGGGGAGCTGTTTTTT
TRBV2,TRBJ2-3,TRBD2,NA,CASTEGTSGGLSTDTQYF,TGTGCCAGCACCGAGGGGACTAGCGGGGGCCTAAGCACAGATACGCAGTATTTT
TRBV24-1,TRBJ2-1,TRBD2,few,CATSDPGAGGLHNEQFF,TGTGCCACCAGTGATCCCGGAGCGGGAGGGTTACACAATGAGCAGTTCTTC